The 15 T cell receptor beta chains below all came from one sample that was sequenced in a study of OX40 agonist ivuxolimab in advanced cancers. The protocol was immunoSEQ multiplex PCR, while the TCRdb copy is restricted to in-frame clones and leaves out a portion. This repertoire shows roughly 79,000 clones, 85% to 95% found once; its top ten account for roughly 11%. Sequenced here: CD4+ or CD8+ T cells sorted from blood, sampled in a trial of the OX40 agonist ivuxolimab. These receptors originate from an adult with an advanced solid tumor such as melanoma, head and neck, liver or kidney cancer.

This clone was seen once. This same CDR3 is encoded by further DNA sequences in the sample. This rearrangement joins TRBV4-3 to TRBJ1-2; D uncertain. The CDR3 sequence is 14 residues long. The V end lost 4 bases, the J end lost 8 bases, and 17 bases lay between the germline ends. The germline V gene has CDR1 LGHNA and CDR2 YSLEER. DNA for the CDR3: TGCGCCAGCAGCCGAACGGGGTTGGATTGGGGCTACACCTTC. Its protein is CASSRTGLDWGYTF.

This clone was detected once. This rearrangement joins TRBV7-8 to TRBJ2-5; TRBD2 matches at 9 bases. Germline loops: CDR1 SGHVS, CDR2 FQNEAQ. This CDR3 is built from 17 residues. Trimming cost V 5 bases and J 2 bases; bases outside gene matches: 12. The CDR3 nucleotides are TGTGCCAGCAGCGTCGGGGGCGGGGGGGCCTCTCAAGAGACCCAGTACTTC. It yields the protein CASSVGGGGASQETQYF.

CDR3 sequence: CAAVKFSDHNEKLFF. Here the CDR3 DNA reads TGTGCCGCGGTCAAGTTCTCAGACCATAATGAAAAACTGTTTTTT. The V and J genes are TRBV6-4 and TRBJ1-4; D remains ambiguous. Germline V gene sequence: CDR1 MRHNA, CDR2 SNTAGT. The CDR3 spans 15 residues. Trimming left V 11 bases short and J 4 bases short, with 20 bases between.

This clone was picked up one time. This chain uses TRBV7-2 with TRBJ2-7; D is ambiguous. V was clipped by 5 bases and J by 6 bases, with 14 bases between them. Germline-derived CDR1 and CDR2 are SGHTA and FQGNSA. The CDR3 sequence is 13 residues long. The CDR3 here is CASSPDPGGEQYF. CDR3 sequence (DNA): TGTGCCAGCAGCCCTGACCCTGGCGGCGAGCAGTACTTC.

The V gene is TRBV10-3, the J gene TRBJ2-1; 9 nucleotides agree with TRBD1. The J segment lost 8 bases and the V segment lost 3 bases, leaving 14 bases of the junction unmatched. Germline CDR1 and CDR2: ENHRY and SYGVKD. CDR3 length: 17 residues. As DNA, the CDR3 is TGTGCCATCAGTGAACCCCCCGGGACAGGGCTGTTCGATGAGCAGTTCTTC. Its translation: CAISEPPGTGLFDEQFF.

The chain recombines TRBV7-9 with TRBJ1-1; 7 positions match TRBD1. J was trimmed by 2 bases and V by 11 bases; bases with no gene match: 11. CDR1 is SEHNR, CDR2 FQNEAQ, per germline (reference sequence). This CDR3 has 14 amino acids. CDR3 bases: TGTGCCCGGGCCTCGACAGGGATCAACACTGAAGCTTTCTTT. Translation gives CARASTGINTEAFF.

V usage is TRBV27 and J usage is TRBJ2-3; 14 bases match TRBD2. V trimming: 6 bases; J trimming: 1 base; junction bases outside the gene matches: 3. Germline CDR1 reads MNHEY; CDR2 reads SMNVEV (reference sequence). The CDR3 runs to 16 residues. Written as DNA, the CDR3 is TGTGCCAGCAGCAGACTAGCGGGGGGGGGCACAGATACGCAGTATTTT. Its protein product is CASSRLAGGGTDTQYF.

This chain connects TRBV7-3 to TRBJ2-7; 9 positions agree with TRBD2. The V gene's germline CDR1 is SGHTA and CDR2 FQGTGA. The CDR3 has 17 amino acids. Losses at the gene ends were 5 bases for V and 0 bases for J; bases not matched to a gene: 11. The CDR3 here is CASSPLPLAGDSYEQYF. CDR3 coding DNA: TGTGCCAGCAGCCCACTACCACTAGCGGGCGACTCCTACGAGCAGTACTTC.

The rearrangement joins TRBV25-1 to TRBJ1-2; possibly TRBD1 for D (5 bases). Trimming pared 4 bases from V and 8 bases from J, leaving 14 bases between. The CDR3 has 13 residues. Germline V gene lookup returns CDR1 MGHDK and CDR2 SYGVNS. CDR3 in amino acids: CASSGGQASGYTF. CDR3 nucleotides: TGTGCCAGCAGTGGGGGCCAGGCCTCCGGCTACACCTTC.

The chain uses TRBV6-6 and TRBJ2-7, with D tentatively TRBD1 (5 bases). The germline gives CDR1 MNHNY, CDR2 SVGAGI (reference sequence). The CDR3 has 14 residues. V gave up 2 bases and J gave up 0 bases, with 8 bases separating them. This CDR3 is CASSYDSPSYEQYF. The DNA for the CDR3 is TGTGCCAGCAGTTACGACAGCCCCTCCTACGAGCAGTACTTC.

The chain couples TRBV27 to TRBJ2-7, with D hard to call. CDR1 and CDR2 (germline): MNHEY, SMNVEV (reference sequence). Trimming shortened V by 3 bases and J by 5 bases, and 5 bases separated the two germline ends. CDR3 length equals 11 residues. CDR3 loop: CASSLGHEQYF. CDR3 coding DNA: TGTGCCAGCAGTTTGGGTCACGAGCAGTACTTC.

The V call is TRBV6-4, the J call TRBJ2-3, with a weak D call TRBD2 (5 bases). Germline lookup yields CDR1 MRHNA and CDR2 SNTAGT. Trimming took 2 bases from V and 4 from J, leaving 13 bases between them. The CDR3 totals 15 residues. The chain's CDR3 is CASSDALGTPDTQYF. The CDR3, as DNA: TGTGCCAGCAGTGACGCACTAGGAACCCCAGATACGCAGTATTTT.

The J gene is TRBJ2-1, the V gene TRBV13, with TRBD2 identical over 8 bases. This CDR3 has 17 amino acids. V shed 0 bases, J shed 4 bases, and the junction held 8 bases outside the gene matches. CDR1 and CDR2 from the germline V gene are PRHDT and FYEKMQ (reference sequence). The CDR3 DNA sequence: TGTGCCAGCAGCTTAGGGACAGCGGGGGAACCTTACAATGAGCAGTTCTTC. Amino acids: CASSLGTAGEPYNEQFF.

The V call is TRBV6-1, the J call TRBJ2-2; D gene ambiguous. This CDR3 has 14 amino acids. Between the trimmed V and J ends, which lost 0 bases and 5 bases, there was a span of 7 bases. CDR1 MNHNS and CDR2 SASEGT come from the germline V gene. The CDR3 sequence: CASSEARGTGELFF. The CDR3 nucleotides read TGTGCCAGCAGTGAAGCGCGAGGAACCGGGGAGCTGTTTTTT.

The J gene is TRBJ1-1, the V gene TRBV6-5, with D unclear. CDR1 is MNHEY and CDR2 is SVGAGI in the germline V gene. Between the trimmed V and J ends, which lost 5 bases and 1 base, there was a span of 14 bases. The CDR3 extends over 15 amino acids. The CDR3 reads CASSTYTEGNTEAFF. CDR3 in DNA: TGTGCCAGCAGTACCTACACGGAGGGGAACACTGAAGCTTTCTTT.